Presented here are 4 T cell receptor beta chains from one specimen sequenced in a study of blood T cell repertoires in COVID-19. Some clones are missing from TCRdb's copy, which holds only in-frame ones; the method was immunoSEQ multiplex PCR. The table lists roughly 240,000 clones, 86% of them singletons. Material: PBMCs or T cells enriched from blood (not recorded which). These receptors all come from a woman aged 45-60 years who had recovered from COVID-19.

The rearrangement links TRBV10-3 to TRBJ2-7; 10 bases map to TRBD2. The germline gives CDR1 ENHRY, CDR2 SYGVKD. This CDR3 contains 17 residues. With V trimmed by 0 bases and J by 5 bases, 10 bases remained unmatched. The CDR3 nucleotides read TGTGCCATCAGTGAGTCGTGGGCTAGCGGGAGTAGGGACGAGCAGTACTTC. This codes for CAISESWASGSRDEQYF.

This clone has a single count. This chain connects TRBV9 to TRBJ1-2; D is ambiguous. The V gene lost 0 bases and the J gene lost 5 bases, with 11 bases spanning the gap. This CDR3 region has 14 residues. Germline V lookup: CDR1 SGDLS, CDR2 YYNGEE. DNA of the CDR3: TGTGCCAGCAGCGTAGGCTCCTCGAGGTATGGCTACACCTTC. It yields the protein CASSVGSSRYGYTF.

This clone was counted once. The chain has TRBV11-2 and TRBJ1-2, with D possibly matching TRBD1 (6 bases). The CDR3 consists of 14 residues. Trimming shortened V by 4 bases and J by 4 bases, and 13 bases separated the two germline ends. Looked up from germline, CDR1 is SGHAT and CDR2 is FQNNGV. The CDR3 DNA is TGTGCCAGCAGCTCAAAACAGGGTAGCTATGGCTACACCTTC. Amino acid sequence: CASSSKQGSYGYTF.

This chain connects TRBV2 to TRBJ2-1, with 7 bases identical to TRBD1. CDR1 is SNHLY, CDR2 FYNNEI, per germline. V lost 6 bases and J lost 6; bases outside the gene matches: 11. The CDR3 is 15 amino acids. The CDR3 nucleotides read TGTGCCAGCAGAGGACCCACCTCAGGGGGCAATGAGCAGTTCTTC. Residues: CASRGPTSGGNEQFF. The whole variable domain, filled in from reference TRBV2 and TRBJ2-1, reads EPEVTQTPSHQVTQMGQEVILRCVPISNHLYFYWYRQILGQKVEFLVSFYNNEISEKSEIFDDQFSVERPDGSNFTLKIRSTKLEDSAMYFCASRGPTSGGNEQFFGPGTRLTVL.